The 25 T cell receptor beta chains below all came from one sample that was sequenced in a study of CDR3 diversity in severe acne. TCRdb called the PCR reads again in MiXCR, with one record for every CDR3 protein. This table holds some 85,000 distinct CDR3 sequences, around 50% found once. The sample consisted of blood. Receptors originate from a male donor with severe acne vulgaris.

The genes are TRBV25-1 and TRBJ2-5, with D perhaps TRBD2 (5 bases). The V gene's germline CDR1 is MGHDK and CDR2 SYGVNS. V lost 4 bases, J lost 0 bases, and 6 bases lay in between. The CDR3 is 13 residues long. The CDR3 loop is CASSVLDQETQYF. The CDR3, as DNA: TGTGCCAGCAGTGTACTAGACCAAGAGACCCAGTACTTC.

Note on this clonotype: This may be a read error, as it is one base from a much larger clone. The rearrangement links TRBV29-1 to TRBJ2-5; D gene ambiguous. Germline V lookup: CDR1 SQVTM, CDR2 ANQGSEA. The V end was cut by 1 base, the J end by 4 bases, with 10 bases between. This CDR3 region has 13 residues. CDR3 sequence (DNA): TGCAGCGTTGAAGGCCCGGAAGGAGAGACCCAGTACTTC. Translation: CSVEGPEGETQYF.

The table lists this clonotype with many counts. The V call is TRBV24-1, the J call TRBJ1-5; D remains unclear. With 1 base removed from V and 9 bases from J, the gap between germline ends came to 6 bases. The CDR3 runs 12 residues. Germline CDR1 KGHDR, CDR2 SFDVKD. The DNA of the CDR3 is TGTGCCACCAGTGATTTTTCAGGGCCCCAGCATTTT. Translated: CATSDFSGPQHF.

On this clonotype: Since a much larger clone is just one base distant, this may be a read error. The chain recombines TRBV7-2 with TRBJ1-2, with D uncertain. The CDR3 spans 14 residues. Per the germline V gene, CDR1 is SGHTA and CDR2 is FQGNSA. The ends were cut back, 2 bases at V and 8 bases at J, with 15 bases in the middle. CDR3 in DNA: TGTGCCAGCAGCTTAACGTCGGCGGTAGAGGGCTACACCTTC. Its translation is CASSLTSAVEGYTF.

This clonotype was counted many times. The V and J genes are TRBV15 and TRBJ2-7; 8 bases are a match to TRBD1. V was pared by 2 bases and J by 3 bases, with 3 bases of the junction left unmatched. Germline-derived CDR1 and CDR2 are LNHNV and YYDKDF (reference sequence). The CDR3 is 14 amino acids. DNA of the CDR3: TGTGCCACCAGCAGAAGACAGGGGAACTACGAGCAGTACGTC. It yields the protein CATSRRQGNYEQYV.

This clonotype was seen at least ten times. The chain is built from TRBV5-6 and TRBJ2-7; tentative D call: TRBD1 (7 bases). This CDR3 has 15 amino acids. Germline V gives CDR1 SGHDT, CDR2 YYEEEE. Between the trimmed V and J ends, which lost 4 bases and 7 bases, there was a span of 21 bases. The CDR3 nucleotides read TGTGCCAGCAGCCCCCTAGGAGGGGGCTATCGGGAGCAGTACTTC. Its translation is CASSPLGGGYREQYF.

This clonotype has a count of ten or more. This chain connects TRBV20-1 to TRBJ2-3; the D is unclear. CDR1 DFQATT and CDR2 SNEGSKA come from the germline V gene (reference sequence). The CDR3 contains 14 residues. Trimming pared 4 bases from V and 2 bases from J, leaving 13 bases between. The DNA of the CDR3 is TGCAGTGCTAACAAAGACGCGATCACAGATACGCAGTATTTT. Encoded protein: CSANKDAITDTQYF.

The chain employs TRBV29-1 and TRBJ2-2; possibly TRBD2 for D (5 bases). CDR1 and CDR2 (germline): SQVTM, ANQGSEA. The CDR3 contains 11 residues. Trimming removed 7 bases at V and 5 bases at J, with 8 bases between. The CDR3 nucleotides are TGCAGCGGGGAGACGACCGGGGAGCTGTTTTTT. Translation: CSGETTGELFF.

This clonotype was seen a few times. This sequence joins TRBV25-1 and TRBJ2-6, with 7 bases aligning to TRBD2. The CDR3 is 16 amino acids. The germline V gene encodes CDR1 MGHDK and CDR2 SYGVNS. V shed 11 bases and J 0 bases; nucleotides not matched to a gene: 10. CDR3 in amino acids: CASTPSGGSGANVLTF. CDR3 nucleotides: TGTGCCTCAACCCCCTCGGGGGGCTCTGGGGCCAACGTCCTGACTTTC.

Written as DNA, the CDR3 is TGTGCCAGCAGTTTGAGACAGGGAACGTTTGAGACCCAGTACTTC. Its protein is CASSLRQGTFETQYF. The rearrangement joins TRBV28 to TRBJ2-5, with 7 nucleotides matching TRBD1. The CDR3 is 15 amino acids. The V and J ends lost 3 bases and 5 bases, in that order; junction bases with no gene match: 9. CDR1 and CDR2 (germline): MDHEN, SYDVKM.

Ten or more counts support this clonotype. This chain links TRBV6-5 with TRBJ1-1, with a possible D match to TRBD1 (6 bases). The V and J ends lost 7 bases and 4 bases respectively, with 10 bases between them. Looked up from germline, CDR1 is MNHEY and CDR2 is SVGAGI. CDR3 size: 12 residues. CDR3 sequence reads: CASTLGGTEAFF. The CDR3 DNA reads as TGTGCCAGCACCCTAGGGGGCACTGAAGCTTTCTTT.

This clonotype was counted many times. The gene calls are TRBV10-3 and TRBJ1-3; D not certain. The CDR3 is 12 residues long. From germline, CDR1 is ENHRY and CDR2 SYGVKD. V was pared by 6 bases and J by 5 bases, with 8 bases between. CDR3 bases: TGTGCCATCAGGGGGATCCGAAACACCATATATTTT. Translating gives CAIRGIRNTIYF.

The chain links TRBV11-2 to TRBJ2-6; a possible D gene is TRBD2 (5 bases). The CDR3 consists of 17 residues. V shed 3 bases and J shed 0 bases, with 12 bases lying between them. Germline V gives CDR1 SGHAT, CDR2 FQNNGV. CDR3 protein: CASSFGRGYSGANVLTF. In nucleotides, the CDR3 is TGTGCCAGCAGCTTCGGCCGGGGTTACTCTGGGGCCAACGTCCTGACTTTC.

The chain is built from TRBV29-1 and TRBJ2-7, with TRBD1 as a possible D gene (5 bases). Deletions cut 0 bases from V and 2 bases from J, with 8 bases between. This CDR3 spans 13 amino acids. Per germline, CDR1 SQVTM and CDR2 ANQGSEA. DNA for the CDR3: TGCAGCGTTGAAGATGGGGCCGCCTACGAGCAGTACTTC. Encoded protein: CSVEDGAAYEQYF.

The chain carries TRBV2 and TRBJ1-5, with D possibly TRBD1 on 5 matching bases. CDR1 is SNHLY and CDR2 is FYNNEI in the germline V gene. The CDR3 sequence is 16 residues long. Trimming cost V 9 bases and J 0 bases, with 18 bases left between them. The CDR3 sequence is CASIGRQIDSNQPQHF. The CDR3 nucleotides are TGTGCCAGTATTGGCAGACAGATAGATAGCAATCAGCCCCAGCATTTT.

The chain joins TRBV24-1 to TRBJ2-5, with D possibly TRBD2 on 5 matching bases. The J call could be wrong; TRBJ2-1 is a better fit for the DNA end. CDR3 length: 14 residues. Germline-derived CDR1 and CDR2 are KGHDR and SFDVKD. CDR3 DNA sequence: TGTGCCACCAGTGATCGGAGAGGGCGCGATGAGCAGTTCTTC. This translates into CATSDRRGRDEQFF.

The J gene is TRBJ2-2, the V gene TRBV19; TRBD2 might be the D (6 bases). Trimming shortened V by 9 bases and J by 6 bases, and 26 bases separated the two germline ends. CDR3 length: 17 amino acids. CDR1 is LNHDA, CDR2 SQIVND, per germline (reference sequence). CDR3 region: CASSQVTSRSSAGELFF. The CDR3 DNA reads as TGTGCCAGCAGCCAAGTAACTTCCAGGTCTAGCGCCGGGGAGCTGTTTTTT.

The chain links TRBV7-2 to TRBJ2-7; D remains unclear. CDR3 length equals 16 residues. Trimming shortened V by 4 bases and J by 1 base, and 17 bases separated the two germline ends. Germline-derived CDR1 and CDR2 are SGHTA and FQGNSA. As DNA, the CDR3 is TGTGCCAGCAGCTCACCCCTCGCGCTGACGTCCTACGAGCAGTACTTC. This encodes CASSSPLALTSYEQYF.

CDR3 in DNA: TGTGCCAGCAGTTCCACGGCAGGCGCGTCTGAAGCTTTCTTT. This gives the protein CASSSTAGASEAFF. This chain joins TRBV12-3 or TRBV12-4 and TRBJ1-1; D unresolved. Trimming left V 4 bases short and J 6 bases short, with 15 bases between. The CDR3 is made up of 14 amino acids.

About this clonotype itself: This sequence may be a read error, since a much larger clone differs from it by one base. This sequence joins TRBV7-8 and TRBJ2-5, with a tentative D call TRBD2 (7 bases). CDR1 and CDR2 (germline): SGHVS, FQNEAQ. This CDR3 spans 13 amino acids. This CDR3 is CARSLGGAETQYF. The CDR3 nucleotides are TGTGCCCGCAGCTTAGGGGGGGCAGAGACCCAGTACTTC.

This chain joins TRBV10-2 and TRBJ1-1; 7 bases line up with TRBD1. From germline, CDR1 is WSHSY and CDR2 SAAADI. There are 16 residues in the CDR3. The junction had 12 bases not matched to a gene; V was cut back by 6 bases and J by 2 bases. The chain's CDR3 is CASRTHTGTANTEAFF. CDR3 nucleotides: TGCGCCAGCAGAACACATACCGGGACAGCTAACACTGAAGCTTTCTTT.

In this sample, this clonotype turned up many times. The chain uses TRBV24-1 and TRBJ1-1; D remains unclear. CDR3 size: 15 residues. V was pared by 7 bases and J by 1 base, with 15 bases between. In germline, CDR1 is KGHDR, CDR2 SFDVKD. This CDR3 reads CATRDRGTGNTEAFF. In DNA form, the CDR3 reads TGTGCCACCAGAGATCGAGGAACTGGGAACACTGAAGCTTTCTTT.

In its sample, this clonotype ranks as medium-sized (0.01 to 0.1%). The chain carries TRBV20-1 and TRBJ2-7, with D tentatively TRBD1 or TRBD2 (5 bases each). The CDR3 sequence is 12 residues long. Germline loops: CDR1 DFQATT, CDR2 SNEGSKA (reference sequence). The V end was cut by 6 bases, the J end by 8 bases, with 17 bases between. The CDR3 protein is CSARDEGSKQYF. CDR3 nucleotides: TGCAGTGCACGAGACGAGGGGTCAAAGCAGTACTTC.

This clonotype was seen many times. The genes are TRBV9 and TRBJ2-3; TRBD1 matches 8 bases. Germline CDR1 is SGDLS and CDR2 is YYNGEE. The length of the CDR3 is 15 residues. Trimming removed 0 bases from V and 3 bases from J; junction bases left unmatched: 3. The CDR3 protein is CASSVEGQGTDTQYF. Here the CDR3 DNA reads TGTGCCAGCAGCGTAGAAGGACAGGGAACAGATACGCAGTATTTT.

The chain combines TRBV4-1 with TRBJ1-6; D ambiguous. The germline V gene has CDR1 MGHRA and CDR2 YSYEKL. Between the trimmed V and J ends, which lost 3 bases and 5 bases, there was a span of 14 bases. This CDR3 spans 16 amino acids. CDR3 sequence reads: CASSQPFSRNNSPLHF. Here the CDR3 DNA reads TGCGCCAGCAGCCAGCCTTTTAGTCGGAATAATTCACCCCTCCACTTT.